One T cell receptor beta chain is described in this entry. The germline gene is not matched at one end of the junction; a read error may be the cause. The data were obtained in a study of control samples from healthy donors and cancer patients. CDR1 is SSHAT and CDR2 is FNYEAQ in the germline V gene (reference sequence). The CDR3 is 15 amino acids. TCRdb keeps only in-frame clones here, not all; method: immunoSEQ multiplex PCR. The sample consists of about 150,000 clones, about 93% of them appearing once. Sequencing was done on a sample of blood. This TCR came from a man over 45 in good health. V is TRBV7-7 and J is TRBJ2-2; unclear D gene. CDR3: CASSLRSESTGELFF. The CDR3 nucleotides are TGTGCTAGCAGCTTACGATCCGAGAGCACCGGGGAGCTGTTTTTT. Based on the CDR3 plus reference TRBV7-7 and TRBJ2-2, the full variable domain is GAGVSQSPRYKVTKRGQDVTLRCDPISSHATLYWYQQALGQGPEFLTYFNYEAQPDKSGLPSDRFSAERPEGSISTLTIQRTEQRDSAMYRCASSLRSESTGELFFGEGSRLTVL.